A single T cell receptor (beta chain) is shown here with its context. The source of the sample is a study of blood T cell repertoires in COVID-19. Turning to the study itself: COVID-19 samples, acute and convalescent, were from the United States, Italy and Spain. In each case, the material was cDNA or gDNA derived from T cells, B-cell-depleted T cells, or PBMCs.

Original analysis: Amplification from reference gene primers served as the basis for estimated nucleated cell counts. TCRdb's table, derived via immunoSEQ multiplex PCR, lists solely in-frame clones and lacks some. D and trimming were read from the DNA, whereas the V and J calls and clone size are those reported in that table. The table has under 300,000 clones, around four fifths seen once. V was cut by 1 base and J by 0 bases, with 14 bases left in between. CDR3 length equals 18 residues. Germline V CDR1 and CDR2: SGHRS, YFSETQ. The specimen was peripheral blood. The chain couples TRBV5-1 to TRBJ2-6; tentative D call: TRBD2 (6 bases). The clonotype originates from a man at least 80 years old with acute or convalescent COVID-19. The CDR3 DNA follows: TGCGCCAGCAGCTTGAAAACAGGACTAAGCTCTGGGGCCAACGTCCTGACTTTC. Residues: CASSLKTGLSSGANVLTF.